The present T cell receptor beta chain was sequenced within a study of cytomegalovirus exposure and HLA in healthy donors. Findings and limits, study-wide: Altogether, 160 or so TCR beta chains were recorded as cytomegalovirus-associated.

Germline loops: CDR1 SNHLY, CDR2 FYNNEI. The CDR3 spans 13 residues. The ends were cut back, 5 bases at V and 3 bases at J, with 8 bases in the middle. To note about this clone: What it binds is not known.

Regarding donors, all were healthy bone marrow donors. It was with 60 Vbeta and 13 Jbeta primers that the PCR ran. Here immunoSEQ multiplex PCR was the method, and the copy in TCRdb shows in-frame clones only, minus some. The data hold over 100,000 clones, with about 74% observed a single time. This chain joins TRBV2 and TRBJ1-5; a possible D gene is TRBD1 (6 bases). The sequence came from a man younger than 40 in good health and CMV-seropositive. Material: PBMCs. CDR3 region: CASSRDNNQPQHF. The CDR3 DNA reads as TGTGCCAGCAGTCGGGACAACAATCAGCCCCAGCATTTT.